This T cell receptor (beta chain) was sequenced for a study of T-cell reconstitution after alpha-beta-depleted transplantation in children. The CDR3 has 14 residues. Losses at the gene ends were 3 bases for V and 8 bases for J; bases not matched to a gene: 9. CDR1 and CDR2 (germline): SQVTM, ANQGSEA. Unique molecular identifiers tagged the TCRbeta library. TCRdb called the PCR reads again in MiXCR, with one record for every CDR3 protein. The sample yields about 610,000 distinct CDR3 sequences, approximately 10% seen once. This TCR was recovered from a human donor who donated a stem cell graft to a child with acute myeloid leukemia. The chain is built from TRBV29-1 and TRBJ1-4; 7 nucleotides align to TRBD1. The material sequenced was PBMCs from the stem cell graft donor, taken from the stem cell graft. The CDR3 DNA sequence: TGCAGCGTTGATGAGACAGGGCGGCGAGAAAAACTGTTTTTT. Its translation is CSVDETGRREKLFF.